A selection of T cell receptor beta chains follows, all from one sample in a study of T cell responses to AZD1222 COVID-19 vaccine. Some clones are missing from TCRdb's copy, which holds only in-frame ones; the method was immunoSEQ multiplex PCR. The sample lists about 120,000 clones; 80% to 90% were seen once. The starting material was peripheral blood, obtained on day 0 of AZD1222 vaccination. The receptors here all came from an adult in good health. Both conserved end residues are part of each CDR3. Fields, in order: D gene, clone size, V gene, J gene, CDR3 DNA, CDR3 protein. A D gene is named only where the DNA matches it firmly. Clone size is not always given. Where it is, it says once, few, many or a class for expanded clones.

>.|.|TRBV19|TRBJ2-1
TGTGCCAGTAGTATAATCTCAGGGGAGCAGTTCTTC
CASSIISGEQFF
>TRBD1|.|TRBV30|TRBJ2-6
TGTGCCTGGAGTGTACAGGGGGCCCCTGGGGCCAACGTCCTGACTTTC
CAWSVQGAPGANVLTF
>.|once|TRBV24-1|TRBJ2-2
TGTGCCACCAGTGATTTGGGGGGAGTATGGGACACCGGGGAGCTGTTTTTT
CATSDLGGVWDTGELFF
>TRBD1|.|TRBV28|TRBJ1-6
TGTGCCAGCAGTTTTCCCCCTTTGTGGACAGGCTCCTATAATTCACCCCTCCACTTT
CASSFPPLWTGSYNSPLHF
>TRBD2|.|TRBV30|TRBJ2-1
TGTGCCTGGAGTGTGGGGACTCGCGGGAGGGCCAAGAATGAGCAGTTCTTC
CAWSVGTRGRAKNEQFF
>.|once|TRBV30|TRBJ1-2
TGTGCCTGGAGTGTGGTCCCCGACTTTACAGGGAGAGATGGCTACACCTTC
CAWSVVPDFTGRDGYTF
>.|many|TRBV6-4|TRBJ2-2
TGTGCCAGCAGTGACTCGAGCAGGGGTATGGCCGGGGAGCTGTTTTTT
CASSDSSRGMAGELFF
>.|once|TRBV4-2|TRBJ2-5
TGTGCCAGCAGCCAAGGAGGAGGGGGGCTCCAAGAGACCCAGTACTTC
CASSQGGGGLQETQYF
>.|.|TRBV11-3|TRBJ2-2
TGTGCCAGCAGCGGCGGGATAAACACCGGGGAGCTGTTTTTT
CASSGGINTGELFF
>.|once|TRBV5-1|TRBJ1-3
TGCGCCAGCAGCTTGTCCGGGGTTGGAAACACCATATATTTT
CASSLSGVGNTIYF
>.|.|TRBV7-8|TRBJ1-6
TGTGCCAGCAGCGAAAGGGGCTACTCCTATAATTCACCCCTCCACTTT
CASSERGYSYNSPLHF
>.|.|TRBV30|TRBJ2-6
TGTGCCTGCTCACCGTCTGGGGCCAACGTCCTGACTTTC
CACSPSGANVLTF
>.|once|TRBV18|TRBJ2-7
TGTGCCAGCTCACCAACCCCCGGGACTGAAAAGGAGCAGTACTTC
CASSPTPGTEKEQYF
>TRBD1|once|TRBV2|TRBJ1-5
TGTGCCAGACCGGACAGGGCGGATCAGCCCCAGCATTTT
CARPDRADQPQHF
>.|.|TRBV13|TRBJ2-4
TGTGCCAGCAGCTTGGAGGGGACAGCCAAAAACATTCAGTACTTC
CASSLEGTAKNIQYF
>.|.|TRBV6-5|TRBJ2-7
TGTGCCAGCAGTTACGTCCGGGGCTACGAGCAGTACTTC
CASSYVRGYEQYF
>.|.|TRBV6-1|TRBJ1-1
TGTGCCAGCAGTGAAGCGGTGGGGAACACTGAAGCTTTCTTT
CASSEAVGNTEAFF
>.|.|TRBV19|TRBJ2-1
TGTGCCAGTAGTATAGCCGACCAGCCCCCAAAAAATGAGCAGTTCTTC
CASSIADQPPKNEQFF
>TRBD1|.|TRBV2|TRBJ1-6
TGTGCCAGCAGTCCCGGACAGGGTTTTTCACCCCTCCACTTT
CASSPGQGFSPLHF
>TRBD1|few|TRBV6-5|TRBJ2-7
TGTGCCAGGAAGACAGGGGACTCCTACGAGCAGTACTTC
CARKTGDSYEQYF
>.|.|TRBV11-3|TRBJ2-7
TGTGCCAGCAGCTTATCGGTAGGGCCCTACGAGCAGTACTTC
CASSLSVGPYEQYF
>TRBD1|.|TRBV28|TRBJ1-6
TGTGCCAGCAAAACCTTAGGACAGGGGAGATACTCACCCCTCCACTTT
CASKTLGQGRYSPLHF
>.|.|TRBV11-2|TRBJ2-7
TGTGCCAGCAGCTTAGAGGACTTTGGGATCTACGAGCAGTACTTC
CASSLEDFGIYEQYF
>.|.|TRBV7-9|TRBJ1-2
TGTGCCAGCAGCTTAGTTCCTGAATCCGGGACATATTATGGCTACACCTTC
CASSLVPESGTYYGYTF
>.|.|TRBV4-3|TRBJ1-2
TGCGCCAGCAGCCAGCGGGAGTCAGGAGGAGGCTACACCTTC
CASSQRESGGGYTF
>.|.|TRBV30|TRBJ2-4
TGTGCCTGGAGGGCCCTAGCCAAAAACATTCAGTACTTC
CAWRALAKNIQYF
>.|.|TRBV7-9|TRBJ1-1
TGTGCCAGCAGCTTAGGGGTACAGCCAGACACTGAAGCTTTCTTT
CASSLGVQPDTEAFF
>TRBD2|.|TRBV6-2/TRBV6-3|TRBJ2-2
TGTGCCAGCAGTTACGCTTCCGGGACTAGCGGGAGGGACACCGGGGAGCTGTTTTTT
CASSYASGTSGRDTGELFF
>TRBD1|.|TRBV14|TRBJ2-1
TGTGCCAGCAGCCATACAGGGGGGCATGAGCAGTTCTTC
CASSHTGGHEQFF